One and the same sample provided the 13 T cell receptor beta chains below, sequenced in a study of CD8+ T cells in alopecia areata. Following extraction, RNA underwent reverse transcription to cDNA, which served as the sequencing template. Sequencing was performed with immunoSEQ multiplex PCR; in TCRdb, only in-frame clones are kept and a portion is missing. The sample lists roughly 200,000 clones, approximately 55% occurring once. Treatment in this sample: oral pan-JAK inhibitor, 5-10 mg twice daily. Sample: CD8+ T cells sorted from blood, taken at week 24, from a patient treated with tofacitinib. All receptors come from a human donor with alopecia areata.

This chain uses TRBV30 with TRBJ1-1, with D tentatively TRBD1 (5 bases). The CDR3 consists of 11 residues. Germline V lookup: CDR1 GTSNPN, CDR2 SVGIG (reference sequence). With 4 bases removed from V and 8 bases from J, the gap between germline ends came to 11 bases. The CDR3 spells CAWNLGLEAFF. CDR3 DNA: TGTGCCTGGAATTTGGGACTAGAAGCTTTCTTT.

The chain's CDR3 is CASHRDRGSQPQHF. The CDR3 DNA is TGTGCCAGCCATAGGGACAGGGGAAGTCAGCCCCAGCATTTT. V is TRBV6-5 and J is TRBJ1-5; 10 bases are a match to TRBD1. V was pared by 8 bases and J by 6 bases, with 7 bases of the junction left unmatched. CDR3 length equals 14 residues. Germline CDR1 is MNHEY and CDR2 is SVGAGI.

This clone turned up a few times. The chain couples TRBV29-1 to TRBJ1-2, with 9 bases aligning to TRBD1. Germline V gene lookup returns CDR1 SQVTM and CDR2 ANQGSEA. V lost 1 base and J lost 4; bases outside the gene matches: 1. The length of the CDR3 is 13 residues. The CDR3 nucleotides are TGCAGCGTTGAAGGACAGGGGGGCTATGGCTACACCTTC. Protein sequence: CSVEGQGGYGYTF.

The chain carries TRBV4-3 and TRBJ2-5, with D perhaps being TRBD1 or TRBD2 (5 bases each). CDR1 LGHNA and CDR2 YSLEER come from the germline V gene. The CDR3 has 16 amino acids. V was clipped by 5 bases and J by 1 base, with 17 bases between them. The CDR3: CASSSRRPGPQETQYF. In DNA, the CDR3 is TGCGCCAGCAGCTCTAGGCGCCCGGGGCCCCAAGAGACCCAGTACTTC.

The chain couples TRBV6-1 to TRBJ1-1; 7 nucleotides match TRBD1. Trimming removed 2 bases from V and 1 base from J; junction bases left unmatched: 4. This CDR3 contains 15 residues. Germline V gene lookup returns CDR1 MNHNS and CDR2 SASEGT. This CDR3 is CASSEWAGGNTEAFF. CDR3 bases: TGTGCCAGCAGTGAATGGGCAGGGGGGAACACTGAAGCTTTCTTT.

The J gene is TRBJ1-5, the V gene TRBV30, with no clear D. The CDR3 runs 12 residues. Germline CDR1 and CDR2: GTSNPN and SVGIG (reference sequence). V dropped 4 bases and J dropped 4 bases, with 8 bases sitting between them. CDR3 bases: TGTGCCTGGACCCTAGGGAATCAGCCCCAGCATTTT. It yields the protein CAWTLGNQPQHF.

The J gene is TRBJ1-5, the V gene TRBV7-2; perhaps TRBD1 as D (5 bases). Germline V gene sequence: CDR1 SGHTA, CDR2 FQGNSA. Trimming took 5 bases from V and 9 from J, leaving 14 bases between them. The CDR3 spans 13 residues. This CDR3 is CASSVEQGWPQHF. CDR3 bases: TGTGCCAGCAGCGTCGAGCAGGGTTGGCCCCAGCATTTT.

The chain is built from TRBV10-1 and TRBJ1-1; D unresolved. Looked up from germline, CDR1 is WNHNN and CDR2 is SYGVQD (reference sequence). Trimming took off 5 bases at V and 0 bases at J, with 7 bases between the two ends. The CDR3 contains 13 residues. CDR3 region: CASSLTVNTEAFF. CDR3 in DNA: TGCGCCAGCAGTTTGACGGTGAACACTGAAGCTTTCTTT.

The chain carries TRBV27 and TRBJ1-5; D is ambiguous. The CDR3 runs 12 residues. The V end was cut by 3 bases, the J end by 3 bases, with 3 bases between. Germline CDR1 and CDR2: MNHEY and SMNVEV (reference sequence). The CDR3 nucleotides are TGTGCCAGCAGTTTTACCAATCAGCCCCAGCATTTT. As protein: CASSFTNQPQHF.

Only a few counts were recorded for this clone. The chain couples TRBV30 to TRBJ2-1; 9 bases agree with TRBD1. V lost 4 bases to trimming and J lost 0 bases; unmatched junction nucleotides: 4. The CDR3 spans 15 residues. The germline V gene has CDR1 GTSNPN and CDR2 SVGIG (reference sequence). CDR3 loop: CAWTGTGSSYNEQFF. CDR3 nucleotide sequence: TGTGCCTGGACGGGGACAGGGAGCTCCTACAATGAGCAGTTCTTC.

This clone turned up a few times. This sample includes further DNA sequences coding for the same CDR3. The chain joins TRBV4-3 to TRBJ1-1; D gene uncertain. Germline CDR1 is LGHNA and CDR2 is YSLEER. CDR3 size: 12 residues. Deletions cut 1 base from V and 1 base from J, with 1 base between. The CDR3 protein is CASSQGNTEAFF. In DNA, the CDR3 is TGCGCCAGCAGCCAAGGGAACACTGAAGCTTTCTTT.

The rearrangement uses TRBV7-9 and TRBJ1-2; D is undetermined. The CDR3 is 15 amino acids. V lost 1 base to trimming and J lost 2 bases, with 11 bases between them. The germline gives CDR1 SEHNR, CDR2 FQNEAQ (reference sequence). CDR3 amino acids: CASSLEGRTNYGYTF. As DNA, the CDR3 is TGTGCCAGCAGCTTAGAAGGGCGCACCAACTATGGCTACACCTTC.

The chain links TRBV29-1 to TRBJ2-5; TRBD1 matches at 7 bases. This CDR3 spans 14 amino acids. Trimming at V came to 6 bases and at J to 4 bases, leaving 11 bases not matched to a gene. From germline, CDR1 is SQVTM and CDR2 ANQGSEA. CDR3 amino acids: CSVRGPGSGETQYF. DNA for the CDR3: TGCAGCGTAAGGGGGCCGGGTTCGGGAGAGACCCAGTACTTC.